The sequence of this T cell receptor (beta chain) was determined in a study of a mutant IDH1 vaccine in newly diagnosed glioma. About the research overall: Following radiotherapy alone, or alongside temozolomide cycles, vaccination was started after an interval of 4-6 weeks. Standard pretreatment was either radiotherapy, temozolomide, or, for most, radiochemotherapy with temozolomide. Study-wide results and limits: A vaccine-induced immune response developed in roughly 93% of the patients.

This clone was found a few times. What it binds is not known. The sample's time point: week 11, during vaccination. In the vaccine, a single dose held 300 ug of the mutant IDH1 20-mer peptide, along with topical imiquimod. Clones were sequenced by immunoSEQ multiplex PCR, and TCRdb holds only the in-frame ones, with some missing. The top ten clones hold about 5.5% of a sample with around 130,000 clones, about 80% of them seen once. The V and J ends lost 5 bases and 5 bases, in that order; junction bases with no gene match: 8. This CDR3 contains 15 residues. Germline CDR1 LNHDA, CDR2 SQIVND (reference sequence).

V is TRBV19 and J is TRBJ2-2, with TRBD2 matching 7 bases. The input for sequencing was PBMCs, taken from a glioma patient whose treatment included an IDH1 peptide vaccine. This TCR came from a man aged 35-49 years with glioma. The CDR3 region is CASSPGLSRTGELFF. CDR3 sequence (DNA): TGTGCCAGTAGTCCGGGACTAAGTCGGACCGGGGAGCTGTTTTTT.